These T cell receptor beta chains were read from a single sample in a study of blood T cell repertoires in COVID-19. Here immunoSEQ multiplex PCR was the method, and the copy in TCRdb shows in-frame clones only, minus some. The top ten clones hold about 29% of a sample with 75,000 to 100,000 clones, 83% of them seen once. The sequenced sample consisted of peripheral blood. These receptors were obtained from an elderly woman with acute or convalescent COVID-19. The CDR3 runs from the conserved cysteine through the conserved F or W.

V gene	CDR3 protein
TRBV11-1	CASSLYGEDEAFF
TRBV7-2	CASSLAGREDTQYF
TRBV18	CASSPLAGGPADTQYF
TRBV10-3	CAISDPTGYGSPLHF
TRBV7-2	CASSFGVGAYEQYF
TRBV9	CASSDGRADEQYF
TRBV19	CASAPQAAHNEQFF
TRBV3-1/TRBV3-2	CASSPGLQETQYF
TRBV7-9	CASSFSGNNQPQHF
TRBV7-2	CASSLDIGGTGGYTF
TRBV19	CASGSGLSSGANVLTF
TRBV6-5	CASRRGITDTQYF
TRBV28	CASRREGYAFF
TRBV6-5	CASFPGQGGSYEQYF
TRBV7-2	CASSQSGTGGYNEQFF
TRBV7-9	CASSLGKGLGANEKLFF
TRBV19	CASSITTGHVQETQYF
TRBV5-1	CASSLGQGAYEQYF
TRBV18	CASSRGTGGQETQYF
TRBV5-4	CASSLVGQTTGELFF
TRBV2	CASSEGQFLGPQHF
TRBV11-2	CASSFGQDEQYF
TRBV7-9	CASGTSGKNTGELFF
TRBV5-5	CASSGTSNTGELFF
TRBV2	CASPEAGLSYEQYF
TRBV6-5	CAEPRGNNEQFF
TRBV7-3	CASSPPGGPHNEQFF
TRBV5-1	CASSLGRDYEQYF
TRBV12-1	CASSLAGGEQETQYF
TRBV18	CASSPRGTGTDTQYF
TRBV19	CASSPTAGASGGELFF
TRBV30	CAWVESLSPLHF
TRBV6-1	CASSESQRTGYGYTF
TRBV7-9	CASTGAGGSYEQYF
TRBV12-5	CASGLTGGGHGYTF
TRBV10-3	CAINKGAGDTQYF
TRBV25-1	CASVGLKNTEAFF
TRBV15	CATSRGGQTSGTQYF
TRBV24-1	CATRGQGNTGELFF
TRBV27	CASSFGPEGGYTF
TRBV19	CASRISGSGANVLTF
TRBV2	CASRGAGRYNEQFF
TRBV11-2	CASSLLAGGSQETQYF